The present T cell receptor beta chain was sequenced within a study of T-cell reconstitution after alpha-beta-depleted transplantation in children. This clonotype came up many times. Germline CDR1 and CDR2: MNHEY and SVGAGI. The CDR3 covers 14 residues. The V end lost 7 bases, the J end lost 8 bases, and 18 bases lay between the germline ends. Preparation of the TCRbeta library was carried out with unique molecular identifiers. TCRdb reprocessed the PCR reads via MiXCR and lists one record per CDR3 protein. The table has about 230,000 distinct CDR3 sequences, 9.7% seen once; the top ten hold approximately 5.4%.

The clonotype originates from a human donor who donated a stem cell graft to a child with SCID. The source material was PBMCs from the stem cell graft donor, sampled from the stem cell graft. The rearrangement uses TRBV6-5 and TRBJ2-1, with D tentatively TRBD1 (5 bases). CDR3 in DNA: TGTGCCAGCATTAGTCTCCGGTGGGGCCATGAGCAGTTCTTC. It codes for CASISLRWGHEQFF.